Below, 20 T cell receptor beta chains from the same sample are listed, as sequenced in a study of shared clonotypes between healthy human individuals. Libraries were prepared by immunoSEQ multiplex PCR; TCRdb keeps only in-frame clonotypes and omits some of them. This sample has about 1 million clones, with approximately 68% found just once. The sequenced sample consisted of memory CD4+ T cells sorted from blood. Subset defined: CD45RA-negative fraction. These receptors were obtained from a young man in good health.

The rearrangement joins TRBV5-4 to TRBJ1-1, with D unclear. The ends were cut back, 3 bases at V and 5 bases at J, with 11 bases in the middle. Germline V lookup: CDR1 SGHNT, CDR2 YYREEE (reference sequence). The CDR3 has 13 amino acids. The CDR3, as DNA: TGTGCCAGCAGCTCGCAAGAAAAAACTGAAGCTTTCTTT. This codes for CASSSQEKTEAFF.

The chain links TRBV6-1 to TRBJ2-5; a weak D match, TRBD2 (6 bases). The ends were cut back, 8 bases at V and 0 bases at J, with 13 bases in the middle. The germline V gene encodes CDR1 MNHNS and CDR2 SASEGT. The CDR3 consists of 14 residues. CDR3 protein: CASSLGDYQETQYF. CDR3 bases: TGTGCCAGCTCCCTTGGGGACTACCAAGAGACCCAGTACTTC.

This clone was seen only a few times. The chain is built from TRBV14 and TRBJ2-7; D is perhaps TRBD2 (6 bases). V was cut by 4 bases and J by 3 bases, with 19 bases left in between. In germline, CDR1 is SGHDN, CDR2 FVKESK. CDR3 length: 16 residues. CDR3 protein: CASSPLVGLGGYEQYF. The CDR3 DNA is TGTGCCAGCAGCCCCCTTGTAGGGTTGGGGGGCTACGAGCAGTACTTC. Variable domain in full (rest from reference TRBV14 and TRBJ2-7): EAGVTQFPSHSVIEKGQTVTLRCDPISGHDNLYWYRRVMGKEIKFLLHFVKESKQDESGMPNNRFLAERTGGTYSTLKVQPAELEDSGVYFCASSPLVGLGGYEQYFGPGTRLTVT.

The V call is TRBV7-2, the J call TRBJ2-7, with D perhaps TRBD1 (6 bases). This CDR3 region has 13 residues. V gave up 4 bases and J gave up 3 bases, with 10 bases separating them. Per germline, CDR1 SGHTA and CDR2 FQGNSA. In DNA, the CDR3 is TGTGCCAGCAGCTCATGGACAGACTACGAGCAGTACTTC. This encodes CASSSWTDYEQYF.

This clone was detected only a few times. The chain links TRBV4-1 to TRBJ1-5, with D possibly TRBD1 on 6 matching bases. Germline lookup yields CDR1 MGHRA and CDR2 YSYEKL. The CDR3 consists of 15 residues. V gave up 0 bases and J gave up 3 bases, with 9 bases separating them. CDR3 amino acids: CASSQDPGVNQPQHF. In DNA, the CDR3 is TGCGCCAGCAGCCAAGACCCAGGGGTCAATCAGCCCCAGCATTTT.

V is TRBV4-3 and J is TRBJ2-1; D remains ambiguous. The ends were cut back, 4 bases at V and 0 bases at J, with 10 bases in the middle. The CDR3 totals 15 residues. Per the germline V gene, CDR1 is LGHNA and CDR2 is YSLEER. CDR3 sequence (DNA): TGCGCCAGCAGCCCAGACGGCAGCTCCTACAATGAGCAGTTCTTC. It encodes CASSPDGSSYNEQFF.

This chain joins TRBV12-5 and TRBJ1-2; 9 bases map to TRBD1. Germline lookup yields CDR1 LGHNT and CDR2 FRNRAP. CDR3 length: 15 residues. With 4 bases clipped from V and 4 bases from J, the junction kept 7 bases outside the gene matches. CDR3 residues: CASGSGTGSGYGYTF. In DNA form, the CDR3 reads TGTGCTAGTGGTTCCGGGACAGGGTCCGGCTATGGCTACACCTTC.

The chain employs TRBV5-5 and TRBJ2-7; 7 bases line up with TRBD1. Germline V CDR1 and CDR2: SGHKS, YYEKEE (reference sequence). The V gene end was trimmed by 7 bases and the J gene end by 10 bases; junction bases not matched to a gene: 14. The CDR3 has 13 amino acids. CDR3 in DNA: TGTGCCAGCGCGATCCCCCCTGGGACAGATCAGTACTTC. Amino acid sequence: CASAIPPGTDQYF.

This chain uses TRBV9 with TRBJ2-1; D call uncertain. Between the trimmed V and J ends, which lost 0 bases and 4 bases, there was a span of 11 bases. CDR3 length: 15 residues. Per the germline V gene, CDR1 is SGDLS and CDR2 is YYNGEE. The CDR3: CASSVEAAPYNEQFF. The DNA of the CDR3 is TGTGCCAGCAGCGTAGAGGCGGCACCTTACAATGAGCAGTTCTTC. Using reference TRBV9 and TRBJ2-1 for the parts outside the CDR3, the full variable domain is DSGVTQTPKHLITATGQRVTLRCSPRSGDLSVYWYQQSLDQGLQFLIQYYNGEERAKGNILERFSAQQFPDLHSELNLSSLELGDSALYFCASSVEAAPYNEQFFGPGTRLTVL.

The J gene is TRBJ2-7, the V gene TRBV19; D unresolved. Per germline, CDR1 LNHDA and CDR2 SQIVND (reference sequence). CDR3 length: 12 amino acids. V lost 7 bases and J lost 0, with 7 bases in between. CDR3 protein: CASTGSSYEQYF. DNA of the CDR3: TGTGCCAGTACTGGCAGCTCCTACGAGCAGTACTTC.

V is TRBV13 and J is TRBJ2-3; perhaps D is TRBD1 or TRBD2 (7 bases each). Germline V lookup: CDR1 PRHDT, CDR2 FYEKMQ (reference sequence). V lost 2 bases to trimming and J lost 10 bases, with 28 bases between them. CDR3 length: 18 amino acids. The CDR3 protein is CASSLTMGWEGRTGAQYF. Written as DNA, the CDR3 is TGTGCCAGCAGCTTAACTATGGGGTGGGAGGGCCGGACAGGCGCGCAGTATTTT.

The chain has TRBV9 and TRBJ2-7; TRBD1 is a possible D gene (6 bases). The germline V and J ends were trimmed by 2 bases and 0 bases, with 12 bases remaining between them. Germline V gene sequence: CDR1 SGDLS, CDR2 YYNGEE. This CDR3 comprises 15 residues. CDR3 in DNA: TGTGCCAGCAGCGTCGGGACAACGAGCTCCTACGAGCAGTACTTC. This translates into CASSVGTTSSYEQYF.

The chain recombines TRBV6-6 with TRBJ2-3; tentatively, D is TRBD2 (6 bases). Germline V gives CDR1 MNHNY, CDR2 SVGAGI (reference sequence). This CDR3 contains 14 residues. V was shortened by 7 bases and J by 2 bases, with 13 bases between the two germline ends. In nucleotides, the CDR3 is TGTGCCAGCAAGCCGGAGGGACTCACAGATACGCAGTATTTT. As protein: CASKPEGLTDTQYF.

With respect to this clone: At one boundary the junction diverges from the germline segment, which might be a read error. J is TRBJ2-7 and V is TRBV7-7, with 7 bases that match TRBD2. The CDR3 consists of 13 residues. The germline V gene encodes CDR1 SSHAT and CDR2 FNYEAQ (reference sequence). Here the CDR3 reads CASSLVGGREQYF. CDR3 nucleotide sequence: TGTGCTAGCAGCTTAGTGGGAGGGCGCGAGCAGTACTTC.

This chain joins TRBV6-1 and TRBJ1-5; no clear D. V lost 2 bases and J lost 0, with 17 bases in between. Germline V gene lookup returns CDR1 MNHNS and CDR2 SASEGT. There are 18 residues in the CDR3. In nucleotides, the CDR3 is TGTGCCAGCAGTGAAATCGCCGGTGGGGTGTATAGCAATCAGCCCCAGCATTTT. This encodes CASSEIAGGVYSNQPQHF.

This clone has just one count. The V and J genes are TRBV19 and TRBJ2-7; D is possibly TRBD1 (6 bases). The V gene's germline CDR1 is LNHDA and CDR2 SQIVND (reference sequence). The CDR3 is 14 amino acids. Trimming stripped 7 bases from V and 5 bases from J, with 18 bases between. The CDR3: CASKEGHSSHEQYF. DNA for the CDR3: TGTGCCAGTAAAGAGGGACATTCTAGCCACGAGCAGTACTTC.

The chain has TRBV6-4 and TRBJ2-7, with D possibly being TRBD1 (6 bases). The germline CDR1 and CDR2 sequences are MRHNA and SNTAGT. The CDR3 extends over 15 amino acids. Trimming left V 2 bases short and J 0 bases short, with 11 bases between. The CDR3 is CASSDVRGHSYEQYF. In DNA form, the CDR3 reads TGTGCCAGCAGTGACGTCAGGGGTCACTCCTACGAGCAGTACTTC.

The rearrangement joins TRBV5-1 to TRBJ2-7; D possibly corresponds to TRBD2 (5 bases). This CDR3 region has 13 residues. Trimming pared 1 base from V and 7 bases from J, leaving 12 bases between. Looked up from germline, CDR1 is SGHRS and CDR2 is YFSETQ. The chain's CDR3 is CASSLLLAGEQYF. The CDR3 coding sequence is TGCGCCAGCAGCTTGCTCCTAGCTGGGGAGCAGTACTTC.

This rearrangement joins TRBV28 to TRBJ2-7, with 8 bases aligning to TRBD2. The CDR3 is 14 amino acids. The germline gives CDR1 MDHEN, CDR2 SYDVKM. V was clipped by 7 bases and J by 0 bases; unmatched bases: 5. This CDR3 reads CASTPGGSSYEQYF. As DNA, the CDR3 is TGTGCCAGCACCCCGGGGGGGAGCTCCTACGAGCAGTACTTC.

The V and J genes are TRBV19 and TRBJ2-7; D ambiguous. Germline CDR1 is LNHDA and CDR2 is SQIVND (reference sequence). The CDR3 has 13 residues. Trimming took 3 bases from V and 4 from J, leaving 10 bases between them. The CDR3 DNA reads as TGTGCCAGTAGTATTCAAGGGAATTACGAGCAGTACTTC. It yields the protein CASSIQGNYEQYF. The complete variable domain, with remaining parts taken from reference TRBV19 and TRBJ2-7, reads DGGITQSPKYLFRKEGQNVTLSCEQNLNHDAMYWYRQDPGQGLRLIYYSQIVNDFQKGDIAEGYSVSREKKESFPLTVTSAQKNPTAFYLCASSIQGNYEQYFGPGTRLTVT.